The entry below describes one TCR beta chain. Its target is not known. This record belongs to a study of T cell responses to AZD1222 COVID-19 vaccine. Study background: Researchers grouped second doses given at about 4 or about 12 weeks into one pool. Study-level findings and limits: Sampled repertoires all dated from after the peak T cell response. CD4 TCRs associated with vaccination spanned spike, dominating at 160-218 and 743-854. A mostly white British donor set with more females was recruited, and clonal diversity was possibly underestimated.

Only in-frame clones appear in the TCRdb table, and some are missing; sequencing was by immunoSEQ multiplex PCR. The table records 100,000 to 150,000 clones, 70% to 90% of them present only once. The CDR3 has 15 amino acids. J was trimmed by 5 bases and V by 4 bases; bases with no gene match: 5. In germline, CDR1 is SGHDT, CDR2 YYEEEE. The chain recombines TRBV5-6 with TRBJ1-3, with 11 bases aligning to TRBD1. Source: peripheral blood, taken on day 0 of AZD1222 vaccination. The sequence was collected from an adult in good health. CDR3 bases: TGTGCCAGCAGCCTAGGACAGGGGGCCAGAAACACCATATATTTT. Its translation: CASSLGQGARNTIYF.